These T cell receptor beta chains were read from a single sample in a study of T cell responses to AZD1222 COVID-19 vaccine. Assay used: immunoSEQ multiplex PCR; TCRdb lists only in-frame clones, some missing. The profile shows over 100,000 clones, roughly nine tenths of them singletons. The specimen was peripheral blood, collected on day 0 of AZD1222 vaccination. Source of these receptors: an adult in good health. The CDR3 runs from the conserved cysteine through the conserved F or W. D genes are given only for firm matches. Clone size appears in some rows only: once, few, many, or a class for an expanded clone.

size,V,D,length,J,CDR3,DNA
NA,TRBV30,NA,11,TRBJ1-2,CAWSVRDGYTF,TGTGCCTGGAGTGTAAGGGATGGCTACACCTTC
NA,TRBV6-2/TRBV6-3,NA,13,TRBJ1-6,CASSYSPGGPLHF,TGTGCCAGCAGTTACTCCCCGGGTGGACCCCTCCACTTT
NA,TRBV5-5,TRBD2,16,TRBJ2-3,CASSLVFSGSADTQYF,TGTGCCAGCAGCTTGGTGTTTAGCGGGAGTGCAGATACGCAGTATTTT
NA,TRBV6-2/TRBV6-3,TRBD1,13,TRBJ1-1,CASSYDRGTEAFF,TGTGCCAGCAGTTACGACAGGGGAACTGAAGCTTTCTTT
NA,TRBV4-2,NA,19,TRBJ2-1,CASSQGIGPTVARYNEQFF,TGTGCCAGCAGCCAAGGTATAGGCCCAACAGTCGCCCGATACAATGAGCAGTTCTTC
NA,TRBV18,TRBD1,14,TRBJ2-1,CASSPGTGNNEQFF,TGTGCCAGCTCACCAGGGACAGGGAATAATGAGCAGTTCTTC
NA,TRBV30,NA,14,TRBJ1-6,CAWTEGSYNSPLHF,TGTGCCTGGACTGAAGGCAGCTATAATTCACCCCTCCACTTT
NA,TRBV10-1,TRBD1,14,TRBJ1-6,CASSSNRGDSPLHF,TGCGCCAGCAGTTCCAACAGGGGAGACTCACCCCTCCACTTT
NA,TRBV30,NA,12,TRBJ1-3,CAWVPSGNTIYF,TGTGCCTGGGTTCCCTCGGGAAACACCATATATTTT
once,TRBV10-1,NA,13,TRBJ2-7,CASSPLGLGEQYF,TGCGCCAGCAGTCCCCTAGGTCTCGGGGAGCAGTACTTC
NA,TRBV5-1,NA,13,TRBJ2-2,CASSSRGGGELFF,TGCGCCAGCAGCTCAAGAGGGGGCGGGGAGCTGTTTTTT
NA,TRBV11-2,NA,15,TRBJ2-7,CASSLQRRSLYEQYF,TGTGCCAGCAGCTTACAGCGTCGCTCCCTATACGAGCAGTACTTC
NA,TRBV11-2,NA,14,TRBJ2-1,CASSSLRGDNEQFF,TGTGCCAGCAGCTCCCTCCGAGGGGACAATGAGCAGTTCTTC
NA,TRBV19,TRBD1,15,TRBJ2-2,CASSIDRERAGELFF,TGTGCCAGTAGTATTGACAGGGAAAGGGCCGGGGAGCTGTTTTTT
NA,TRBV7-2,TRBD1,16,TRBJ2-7,CASSLGRDRKNYEQYF,TGTGCCAGCAGCTTAGGTCGGGACAGAAAAAACTACGAGCAGTACTTC
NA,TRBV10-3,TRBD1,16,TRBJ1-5,CAISESVQGASQPQHF,TGTGCCATCAGTGAGTCGGTTCAGGGGGCGAGTCAGCCCCAGCATTTT
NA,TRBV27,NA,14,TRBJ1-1,CASSLRTGYTEAFF,TGTGCCAGCAGTCTCCGAACAGGGTACACTGAAGCTTTCTTT
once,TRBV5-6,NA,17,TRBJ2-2,CASSSFGAAWNTGELFF,TGTGCCAGCAGCTCCTTCGGAGCGGCCTGGAACACCGGGGAGCTGTTTTTT
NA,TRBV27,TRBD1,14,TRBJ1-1,CASSWAGGNTEAFF,TGTGCCAGCAGTTGGGCAGGGGGGAACACTGAAGCTTTCTTT
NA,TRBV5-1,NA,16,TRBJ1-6,CASSLEAGSYNSPLHF,TGCGCCAGCAGCTTGGAGGCAGGGTCGTATAATTCACCCCTCCACTTT
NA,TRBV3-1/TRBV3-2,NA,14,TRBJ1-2,CASSQDLGGYGYTF,TGTGCCAGCAGCCAAGATCTAGGAGGGTATGGCTACACCTTC
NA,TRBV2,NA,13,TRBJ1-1,CASRDEQGTEAFF,TGTGCCAGCAGGGACGAACAGGGCACTGAAGCTTTCTTT
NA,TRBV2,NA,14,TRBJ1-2,CASRREVLNYGYTF,TGTGCCAGCAGGAGGGAGGTCCTGAACTATGGCTACACCTTC
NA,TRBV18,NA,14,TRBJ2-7,CASSPSGQAYEQYF,TGTGCCAGCTCACCATCGGGACAAGCCTACGAGCAGTACTTC
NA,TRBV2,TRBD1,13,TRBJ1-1,CASERQGDTEAFF,TGTGCCAGCGAAAGACAGGGGGACACTGAAGCTTTCTTT
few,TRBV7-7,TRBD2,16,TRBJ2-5,CASSLVASGRWETQYF,TGTGCCAGCAGCTTAGTGGCTAGCGGGAGATGGGAGACCCAGTACTTC
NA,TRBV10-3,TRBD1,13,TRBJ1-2,CAISEGQGYGYTF,TGTGCCATCAGTGAGGGACAGGGCTATGGCTACACCTTC
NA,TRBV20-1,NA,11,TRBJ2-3,CSARDTDTQYF,TGCAGTGCTAGAGATACGGATACGCAGTATTTT
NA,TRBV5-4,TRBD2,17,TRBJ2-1,CASSLGTSASSYNEQFF,TGTGCCAGCAGCTTGGGCACTAGCGCGAGCTCCTACAATGAGCAGTTCTTC
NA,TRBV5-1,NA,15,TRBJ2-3,CASSLLGVAPDTQYF,TGCGCCAGCAGCTTGTTAGGGGTAGCCCCAGATACGCAGTATTTT
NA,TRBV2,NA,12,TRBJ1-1,CASDGKNTEAFF,TGTGCCAGCGACGGAAAGAACACTGAAGCTTTCTTT
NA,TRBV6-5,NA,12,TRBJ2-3,CASVQWADTQYF,TGTGCCAGCGTTCAGTGGGCAGATACGCAGTATTTT